This T cell receptor beta chain is from a study of CD8 T cells in Susac syndrome. Random hexamers primed reverse transcription of about 0.45 to 1 ug RNA. Amplification of the TCR beta CDR3 was carried out by immunoSEQ multiplex PCR, which spanned a total of 54 Vbeta and 13 Jbeta segments. One entry per CDR3 protein, called by TCRdb with MiXCR from the immunoSEQ multiplex PCR reads. The top ten clones hold over 0.065% of a sample with some 120,000 distinct CDR3 sequences, over 85% of them seen once. With V trimmed by 4 bases and J by 4 bases, 9 bases remained unmatched. The germline V gene has CDR1 MGHRA and CDR2 YSYEKL. The CDR3 runs 16 residues. High-throughput TCR beta sequencing covered peripheral CD8+ and CD4+ T cells.

The source material was CD4+ T cells from PBMCs. The rearrangement joins TRBV4-1 to TRBJ2-3; 9 nucleotides agree with TRBD2. The origin of this receptor is a human donor in good health. As DNA, the CDR3 is TGCGCCAGCAGCCGTTCCCTCACTAGCGGGTCAGATACGCAGTATTTT. It translates to CASSRSLTSGSDTQYF.